This entry describes one T cell receptor beta chain. Its antigen is undetermined. This entry is derived from a study of CD8+CD57+ T cells in acquired aplastic anemia. In the study overall: The study obtained an average of around 3.4 ug of DNA from sorted CD4+ and CD8+ cells. Healthy donors had, on average, roughly 9.9 million reads for their CD4+ cells. Findings and limits, study-wide: Overlap between patients and controls comprised 25 to 35 CD8+ CDR3 sequences. Patients were compared with controls for CD8+ Simpson's diversity, and no significant difference emerged.

V lost 4 bases, J lost 6 bases, and 2 bases stayed unmatched. This CDR3 comprises 13 residues. Germline V lookup: CDR1 LNHDA, CDR2 SQIVND (reference sequence). For CDR3 and TCR beta VDJ profiling, genomic DNA was the template used. A single record per CDR3 protein comes from TCRdb applying MiXCR to the reads. The table has about 210,000 distinct CDR3 sequences, 34% seen once. This chain connects TRBV19 to TRBJ1-2; 10 nucleotides agree with TRBD1. The TCR sequence derives from a human donor in good health, serving as a control. Material: sorted CD4+, CD8+, or CD8+CD57+ T cells (not recorded which) from PBMCs. CDR3 sequence reads: CASSTGQGNGYTF. CDR3 bases: TGTGCCAGTAGTACGGGACAGGGGAATGGCTACACCTTC.